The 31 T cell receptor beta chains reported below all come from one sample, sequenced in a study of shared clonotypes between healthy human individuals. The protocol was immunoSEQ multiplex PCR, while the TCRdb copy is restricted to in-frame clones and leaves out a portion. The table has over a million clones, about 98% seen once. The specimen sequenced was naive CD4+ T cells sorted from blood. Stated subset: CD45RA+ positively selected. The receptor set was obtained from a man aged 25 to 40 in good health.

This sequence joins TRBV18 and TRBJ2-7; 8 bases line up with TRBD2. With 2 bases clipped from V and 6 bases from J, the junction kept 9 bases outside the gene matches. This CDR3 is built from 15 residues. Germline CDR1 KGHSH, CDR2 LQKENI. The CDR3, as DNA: TGTGCCAGCTCACCATGGAGCGGGAGTCTTCGCGAGCAGTACTTC. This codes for CASSPWSGSLREQYF.

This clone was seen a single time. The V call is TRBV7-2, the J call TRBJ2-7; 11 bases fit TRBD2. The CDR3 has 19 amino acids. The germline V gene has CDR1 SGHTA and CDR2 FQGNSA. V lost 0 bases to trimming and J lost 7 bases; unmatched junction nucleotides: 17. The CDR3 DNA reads TGTGCCAGCAGCTTAGCAGGACGGCTAGCGGGAGGCCCGTTGGGTGAGCAGTACTTC. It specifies CASSLAGRLAGGPLGEQYF.

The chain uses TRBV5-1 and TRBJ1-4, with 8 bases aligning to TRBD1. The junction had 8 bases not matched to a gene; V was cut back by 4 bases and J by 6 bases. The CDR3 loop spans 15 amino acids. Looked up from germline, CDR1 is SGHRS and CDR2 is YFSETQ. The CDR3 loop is CASSEDGQGYEKLFF. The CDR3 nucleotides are TGCGCCAGCAGCGAGGATGGACAGGGCTATGAAAAACTGTTTTTT.

The DNA for the CDR3 is TGTGCCAGCCAAACAGGGCCCTCCTACAATGAGCAGTTCTTC. Its protein product is CASQTGPSYNEQFF. The rearrangement links TRBV2 to TRBJ2-1, with a weak D call TRBD1 (6 bases). The CDR3 loop spans 14 amino acids. The germline V and J ends were trimmed by 8 bases and 0 bases, with 11 bases remaining between them. Germline values: CDR1 SNHLY, CDR2 FYNNEI.

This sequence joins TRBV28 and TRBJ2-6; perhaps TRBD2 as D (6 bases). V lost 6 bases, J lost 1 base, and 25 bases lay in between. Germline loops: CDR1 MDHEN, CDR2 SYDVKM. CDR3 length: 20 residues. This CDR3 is CASSTPPRGKEGSGANVLTF. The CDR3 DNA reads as TGTGCCAGCAGCACTCCTCCGCGGGGTAAAGAAGGGTCTGGGGCCAACGTCCTGACTTTC.

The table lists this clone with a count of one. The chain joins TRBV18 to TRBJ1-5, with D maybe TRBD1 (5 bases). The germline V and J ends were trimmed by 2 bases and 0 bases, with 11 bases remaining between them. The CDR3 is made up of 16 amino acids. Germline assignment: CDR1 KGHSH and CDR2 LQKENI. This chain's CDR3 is CASSPFGGSSNQPQHF. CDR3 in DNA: TGTGCCAGCTCACCATTCGGGGGTTCTAGCAATCAGCCCCAGCATTTT.

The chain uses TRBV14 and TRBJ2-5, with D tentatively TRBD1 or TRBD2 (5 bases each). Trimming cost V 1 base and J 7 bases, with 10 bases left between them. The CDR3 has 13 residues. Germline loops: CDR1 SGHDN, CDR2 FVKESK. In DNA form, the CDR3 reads TGTGCCAGCAGCCAAGGCACTGGGGGGACCCAGTACTTC. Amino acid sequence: CASSQGTGGTQYF.

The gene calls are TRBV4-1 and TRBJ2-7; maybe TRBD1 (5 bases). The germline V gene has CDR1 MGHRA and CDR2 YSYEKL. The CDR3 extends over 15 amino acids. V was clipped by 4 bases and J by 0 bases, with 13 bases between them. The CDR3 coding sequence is TGCGCCAGCAGCCGAGACAGATCCTTCTCCTACGAGCAGTACTTC. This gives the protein CASSRDRSFSYEQYF.

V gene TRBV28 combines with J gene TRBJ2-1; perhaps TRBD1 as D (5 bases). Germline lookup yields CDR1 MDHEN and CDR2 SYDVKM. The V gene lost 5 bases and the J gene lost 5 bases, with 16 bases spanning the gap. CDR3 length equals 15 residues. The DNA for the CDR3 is TGTGCCAGCAGTCTCCTCGTGCAGGGCAACAATGAGCAGTTCTTC. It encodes CASSLLVQGNNEQFF. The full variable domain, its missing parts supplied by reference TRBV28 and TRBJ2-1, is DVKVTQSSRYLVKRTGEKVFLECVQDMDHENMFWYRQDPGLGLRLIYFSYDVKMKEKGDIPEGYSVSREKKERFSLILESASTNQTSMYLCASSLLVQGNNEQFFGPGTRLTVL.

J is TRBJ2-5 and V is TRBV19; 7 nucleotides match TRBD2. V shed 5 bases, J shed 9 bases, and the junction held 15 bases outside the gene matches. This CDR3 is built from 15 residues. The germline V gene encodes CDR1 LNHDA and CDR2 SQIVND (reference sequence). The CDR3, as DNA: TGTGCCAGTAGTCCCCAGGGAGGGGAGGCCAGGGCCCAGTACTTC. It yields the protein CASSPQGGEARAQYF.

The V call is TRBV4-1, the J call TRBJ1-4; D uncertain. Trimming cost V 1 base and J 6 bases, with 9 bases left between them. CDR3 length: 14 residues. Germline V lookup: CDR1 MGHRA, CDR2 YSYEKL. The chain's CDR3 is CASSQVLGYEKLFF. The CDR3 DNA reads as TGCGCCAGCAGCCAAGTATTGGGTTATGAAAAACTGTTTTTT.

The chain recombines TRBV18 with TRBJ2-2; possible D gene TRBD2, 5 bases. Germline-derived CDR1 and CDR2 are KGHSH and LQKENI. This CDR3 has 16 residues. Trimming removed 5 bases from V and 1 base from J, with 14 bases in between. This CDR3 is CASSNQPGKNTGELFF. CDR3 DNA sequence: TGTGCCAGCTCAAACCAACCGGGAAAGAACACCGGGGAGCTGTTTTTT.

The CDR3 spells CASSSQPTNEKLFF. CDR3 DNA sequence: TGTGCCAGCAGCTCACAGCCAACTAATGAAAAACTGTTTTTT. This chain uses TRBV7-9 with TRBJ1-4; D is unresolved. CDR1 and CDR2 from the germline V gene are SEHNR and FQNEAQ (reference sequence). The ends were cut back, 4 bases at V and 0 bases at J, with 6 bases in the middle. The CDR3 is 14 amino acids.

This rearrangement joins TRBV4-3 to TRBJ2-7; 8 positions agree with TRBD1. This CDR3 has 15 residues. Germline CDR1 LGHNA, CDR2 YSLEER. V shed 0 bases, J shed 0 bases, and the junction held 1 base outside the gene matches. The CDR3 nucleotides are TGCGCCAGCAGCCAAGACAGGGGGCTCTCCTACGAGCAGTACTTC. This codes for CASSQDRGLSYEQYF.

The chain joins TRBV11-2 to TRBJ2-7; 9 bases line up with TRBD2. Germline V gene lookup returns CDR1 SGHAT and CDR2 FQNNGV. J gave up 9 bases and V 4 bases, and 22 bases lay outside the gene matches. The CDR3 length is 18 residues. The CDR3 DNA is TGTGCCAGCAGCTCATTAATAGGATCGCGGGAGGGCCTTTTCGGGCAGTACTTC. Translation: CASSSLIGSREGLFGQYF.

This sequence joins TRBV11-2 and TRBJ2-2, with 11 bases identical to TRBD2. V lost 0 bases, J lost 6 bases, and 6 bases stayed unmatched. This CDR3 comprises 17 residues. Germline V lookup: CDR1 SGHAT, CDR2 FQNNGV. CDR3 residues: CASSLDGGSGRAGELFF. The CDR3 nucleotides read TGTGCCAGCAGCTTAGATGGAGGTAGCGGGAGGGCCGGGGAGCTGTTTTTT. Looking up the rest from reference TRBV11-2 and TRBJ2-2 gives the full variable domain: EAGVAQSPRYKIIEKRQSVAFWCNPISGHATLYWYQQILGQGPKLLIQFQNNGVVDDSQLPKDRFSAERLKGVDSTLKIQPAKLEDSAVYLCASSLDGGSGRAGELFFGEGSRLTVL.

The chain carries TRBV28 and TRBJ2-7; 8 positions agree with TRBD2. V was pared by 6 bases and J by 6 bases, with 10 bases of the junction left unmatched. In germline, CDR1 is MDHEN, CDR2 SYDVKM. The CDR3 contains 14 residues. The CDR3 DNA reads TGTGCCAGCAGGATTAGCGGGATCCGAAGCGAGCAGTACTTC. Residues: CASRISGIRSEQYF.

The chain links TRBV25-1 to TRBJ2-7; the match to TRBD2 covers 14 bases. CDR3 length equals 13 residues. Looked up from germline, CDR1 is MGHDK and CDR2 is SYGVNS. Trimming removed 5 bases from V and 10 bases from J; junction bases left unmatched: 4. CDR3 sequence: CASSPGLAGVQYF. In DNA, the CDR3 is TGTGCCAGCAGTCCGGGACTAGCGGGGGTTCAGTACTTC.

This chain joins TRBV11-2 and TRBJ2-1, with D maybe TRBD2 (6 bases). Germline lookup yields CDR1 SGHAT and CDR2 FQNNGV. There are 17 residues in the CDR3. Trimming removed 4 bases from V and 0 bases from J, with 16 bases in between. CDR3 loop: CASSSTPGLSSYNEQFF. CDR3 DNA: TGTGCCAGCAGCTCCACACCGGGACTTAGCTCCTACAATGAGCAGTTCTTC.

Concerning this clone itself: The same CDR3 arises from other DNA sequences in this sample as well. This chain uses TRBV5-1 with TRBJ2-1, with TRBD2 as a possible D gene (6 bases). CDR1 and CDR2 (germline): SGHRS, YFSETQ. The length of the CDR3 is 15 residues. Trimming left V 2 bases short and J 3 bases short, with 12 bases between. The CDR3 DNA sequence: TGCGCCAGCAGCTTAACGGGACTGGGCTACAATGAGCAGTTCTTC. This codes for CASSLTGLGYNEQFF.

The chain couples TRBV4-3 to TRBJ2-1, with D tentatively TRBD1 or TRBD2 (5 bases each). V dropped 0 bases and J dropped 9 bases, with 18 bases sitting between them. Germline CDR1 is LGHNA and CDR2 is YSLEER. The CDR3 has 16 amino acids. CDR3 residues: CASSQERVRGVGEQFF. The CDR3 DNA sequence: TGCGCCAGCAGCCAAGAAAGGGTTCGAGGGGTGGGTGAGCAGTTCTTC.

Here the CDR3 DNA reads TGTGCCAGCAGCCTAACGCCTCTAGGAACTAATGAAAAACTGTTTTTT. This sequence encodes CASSLTPLGTNEKLFF. The chain has TRBV11-2 and TRBJ1-4; D remains ambiguous. Between the trimmed V and J ends, which lost 5 bases and 1 base, there was a span of 14 bases. The CDR3 totals 16 residues. CDR1 and CDR2 (germline): SGHAT, FQNNGV.

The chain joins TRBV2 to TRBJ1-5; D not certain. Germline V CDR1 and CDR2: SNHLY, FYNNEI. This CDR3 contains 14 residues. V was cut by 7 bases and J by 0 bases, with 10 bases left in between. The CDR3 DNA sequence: TGTGCCAGCACGAGGGAATATAGCAATCAGCCCCAGCATTTT. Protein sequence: CASTREYSNQPQHF.

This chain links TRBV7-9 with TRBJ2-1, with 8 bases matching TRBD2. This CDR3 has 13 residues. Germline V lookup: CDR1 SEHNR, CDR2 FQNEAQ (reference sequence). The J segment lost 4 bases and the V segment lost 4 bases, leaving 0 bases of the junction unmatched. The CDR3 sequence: CASSSGGYNEQFF. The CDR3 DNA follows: TGTGCCAGCAGCTCGGGGGGGTACAATGAGCAGTTCTTC.

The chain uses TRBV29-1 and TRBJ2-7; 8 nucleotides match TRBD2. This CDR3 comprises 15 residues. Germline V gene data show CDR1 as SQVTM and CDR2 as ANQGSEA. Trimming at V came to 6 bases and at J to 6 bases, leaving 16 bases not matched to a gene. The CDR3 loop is CSVAQFSRGGSEQYF. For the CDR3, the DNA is TGCAGCGTCGCACAGTTTTCCCGGGGGGGCTCCGAGCAGTACTTC.

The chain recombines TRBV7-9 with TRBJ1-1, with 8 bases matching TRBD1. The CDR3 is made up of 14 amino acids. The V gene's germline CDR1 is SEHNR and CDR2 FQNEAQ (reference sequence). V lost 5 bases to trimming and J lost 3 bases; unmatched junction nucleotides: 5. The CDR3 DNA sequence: TGTGCCAGCAGCGATCAGGGGGCGGACACTGAAGCTTTCTTT. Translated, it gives CASSDQGADTEAFF.

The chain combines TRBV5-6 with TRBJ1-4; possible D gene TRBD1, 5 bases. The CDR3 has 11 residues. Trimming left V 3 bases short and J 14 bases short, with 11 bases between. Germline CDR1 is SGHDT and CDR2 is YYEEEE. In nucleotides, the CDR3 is TGTGCCAGCAGCTCCGGACACGGGCTGTTTTTT. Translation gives CASSSGHGLFF.

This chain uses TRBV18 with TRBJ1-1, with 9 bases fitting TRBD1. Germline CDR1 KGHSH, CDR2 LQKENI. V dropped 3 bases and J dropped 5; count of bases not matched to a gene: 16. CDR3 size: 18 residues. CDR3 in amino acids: CASSPRWEQGAPGTEAFF. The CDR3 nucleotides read TGTGCCAGCTCACCTCGGTGGGAACAGGGGGCCCCGGGGACTGAAGCTTTCTTT.

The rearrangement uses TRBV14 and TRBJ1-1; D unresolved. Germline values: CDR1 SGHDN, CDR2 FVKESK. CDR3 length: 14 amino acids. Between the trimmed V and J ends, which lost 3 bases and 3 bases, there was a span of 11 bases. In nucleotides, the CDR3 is TGTGCCAGCAGCCACCTCGGTCGAGACACTGAAGCTTTCTTT. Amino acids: CASSHLGRDTEAFF.

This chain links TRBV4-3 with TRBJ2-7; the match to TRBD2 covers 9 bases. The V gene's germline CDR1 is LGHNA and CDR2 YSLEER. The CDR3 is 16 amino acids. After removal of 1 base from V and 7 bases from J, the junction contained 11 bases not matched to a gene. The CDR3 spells CASSQAPMAGGREQYF. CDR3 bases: TGCGCCAGCAGCCAAGCCCCAATGGCGGGAGGGCGGGAGCAGTACTTC.

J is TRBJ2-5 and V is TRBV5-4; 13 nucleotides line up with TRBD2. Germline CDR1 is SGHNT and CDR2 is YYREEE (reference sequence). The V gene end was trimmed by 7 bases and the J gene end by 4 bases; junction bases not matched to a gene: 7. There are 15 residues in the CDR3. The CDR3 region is CASRTSGREGETQYF. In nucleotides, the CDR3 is TGTGCCAGCCGGACTAGCGGGAGAGAGGGAGAGACCCAGTACTTC.